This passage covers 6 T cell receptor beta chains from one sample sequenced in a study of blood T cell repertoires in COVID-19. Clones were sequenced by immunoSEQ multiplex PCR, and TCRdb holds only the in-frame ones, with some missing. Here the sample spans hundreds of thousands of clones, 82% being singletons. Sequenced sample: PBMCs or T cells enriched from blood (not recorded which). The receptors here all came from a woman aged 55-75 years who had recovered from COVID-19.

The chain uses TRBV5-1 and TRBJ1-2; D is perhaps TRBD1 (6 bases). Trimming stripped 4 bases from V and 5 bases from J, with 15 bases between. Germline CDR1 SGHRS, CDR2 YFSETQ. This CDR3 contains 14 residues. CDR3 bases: TGCGCCAGCAGCCCGTTACAGGGTTCATATGGCTACACCTTC. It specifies CASSPLQGSYGYTF. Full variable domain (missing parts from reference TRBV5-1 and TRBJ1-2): KAGVTQTPRYLIKTRGQQVTLSCSPISGHRSVSWYQQTPGQGLQFLFEYFSETQRNKGNFPGRFSGRQFSNSRSEMNVSTLELGDSALYLCASSPLQGSYGYTFGSGTRLTVV.

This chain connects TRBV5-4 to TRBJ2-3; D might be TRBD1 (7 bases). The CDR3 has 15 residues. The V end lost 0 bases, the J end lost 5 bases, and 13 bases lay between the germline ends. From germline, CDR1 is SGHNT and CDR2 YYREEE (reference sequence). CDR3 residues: CASSLGQGGEDTQYF. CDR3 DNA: TGTGCCAGCAGCTTGGGACAGGGAGGAGAAGATACGCAGTATTTT.

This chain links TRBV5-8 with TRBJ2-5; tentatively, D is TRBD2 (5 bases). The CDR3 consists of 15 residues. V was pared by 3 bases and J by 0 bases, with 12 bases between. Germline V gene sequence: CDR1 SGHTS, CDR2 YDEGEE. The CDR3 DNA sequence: TGTGCCAGCAGCTACGGGAACGGGGACCAAGAGACCCAGTACTTC. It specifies CASSYGNGDQETQYF. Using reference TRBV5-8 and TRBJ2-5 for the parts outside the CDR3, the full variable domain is EAGVTQSPTHLIKTRGQQATLRCSPISGHTSVYWYQQALGLGLQFLLWYDEGEERNRGNFPPRFSGRQFPNYSSELNVNALELEDSALYLCASSYGNGDQETQYFGPGTRLLVL.

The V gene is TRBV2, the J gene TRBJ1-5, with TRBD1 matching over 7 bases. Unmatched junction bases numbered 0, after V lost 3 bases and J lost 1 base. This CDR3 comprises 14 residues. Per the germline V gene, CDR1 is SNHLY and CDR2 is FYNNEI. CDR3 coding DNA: TGTGCCAGCAGTGAGGACAGGAGCAATCAGCCCCAGCATTTT. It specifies CASSEDRSNQPQHF.

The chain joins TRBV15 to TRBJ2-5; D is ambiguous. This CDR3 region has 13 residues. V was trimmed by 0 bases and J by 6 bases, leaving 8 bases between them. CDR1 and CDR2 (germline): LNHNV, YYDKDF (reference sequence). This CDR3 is CATSRDFSKTQYF. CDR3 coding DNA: TGTGCCACCAGCAGAGATTTTTCCAAGACCCAGTACTTC.

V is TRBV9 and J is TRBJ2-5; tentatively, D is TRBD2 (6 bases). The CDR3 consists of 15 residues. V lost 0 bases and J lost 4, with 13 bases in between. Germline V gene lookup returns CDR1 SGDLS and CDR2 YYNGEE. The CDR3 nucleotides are TGTGCCAGCAGCGTAGGGGGACTCTGGGGAGAGACCCAGTACTTC. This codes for CASSVGGLWGETQYF.